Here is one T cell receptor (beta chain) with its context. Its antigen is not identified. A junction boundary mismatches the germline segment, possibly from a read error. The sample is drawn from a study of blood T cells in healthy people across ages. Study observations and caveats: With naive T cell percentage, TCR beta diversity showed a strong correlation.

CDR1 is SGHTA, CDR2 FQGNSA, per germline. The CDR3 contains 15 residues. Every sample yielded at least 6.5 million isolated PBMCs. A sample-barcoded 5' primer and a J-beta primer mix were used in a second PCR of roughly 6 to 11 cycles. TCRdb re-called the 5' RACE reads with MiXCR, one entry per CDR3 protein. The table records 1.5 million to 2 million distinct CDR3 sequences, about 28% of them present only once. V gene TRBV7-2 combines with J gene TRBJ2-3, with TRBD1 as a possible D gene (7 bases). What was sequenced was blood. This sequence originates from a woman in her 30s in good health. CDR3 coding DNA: TGTGCCAACAGCATTTATCAGGGGGGTGAAGATACGCAGTATTTT. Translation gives CANSIYQGGEDTQYF.